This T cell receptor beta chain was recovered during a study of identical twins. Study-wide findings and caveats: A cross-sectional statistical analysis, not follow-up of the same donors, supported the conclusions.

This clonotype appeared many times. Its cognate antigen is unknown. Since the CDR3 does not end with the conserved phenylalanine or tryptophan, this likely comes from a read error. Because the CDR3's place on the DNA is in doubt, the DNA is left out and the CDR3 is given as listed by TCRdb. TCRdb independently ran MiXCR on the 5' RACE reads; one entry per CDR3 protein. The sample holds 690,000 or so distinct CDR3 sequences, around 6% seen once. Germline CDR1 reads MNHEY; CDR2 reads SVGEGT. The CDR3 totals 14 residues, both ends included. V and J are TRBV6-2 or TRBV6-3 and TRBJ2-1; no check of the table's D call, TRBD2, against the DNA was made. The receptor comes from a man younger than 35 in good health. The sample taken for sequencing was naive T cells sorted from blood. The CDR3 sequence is CASSAKQLAAIVRL.